These 29 T cell receptor beta chains share one sample of origin, sequenced in a study of T cell responses to AZD1222 COVID-19 vaccine. Repertoires were generated with immunoSEQ multiplex PCR, while TCRdb's copy carries only in-frame clones and drops some. Here the sample spans around 140,000 clones, more than 90% being singletons. The sequences come from peripheral blood, collected 28 days after the second AZD1222 dose. All receptors derive from an adult who received the AZD1222 COVID-19 vaccine.

This chain links TRBV5-6 with TRBJ2-2; no definite D call. V lost 0 bases to trimming and J lost 0 bases, with 3 bases between them. Germline V gene lookup returns CDR1 SGHDT and CDR2 YYEEEE. The CDR3 extends over 14 amino acids. CDR3 protein: CASSLGANTGELFF. Written as DNA, the CDR3 is TGTGCCAGCAGCTTGGGAGCGAACACCGGGGAGCTGTTTTTT.

V usage is TRBV7-9 and J usage is TRBJ1-2; D not resolved. This CDR3 is 13 amino acids long. CDR1 is SEHNR and CDR2 is FQNEAQ in the germline V gene (reference sequence). Trimming pared 5 bases from V and 7 bases from J, leaving 14 bases between. The CDR3 protein is CASSPEGISGYTF. CDR3 in DNA: TGTGCCAGCAGCCCAGAGGGTATCTCTGGCTACACCTTC.

The genes are TRBV19 and TRBJ1-2; perhaps TRBD1 as D (6 bases). Trimming pared 3 bases from V and 6 bases from J, leaving 11 bases between. The CDR3 totals 13 residues. The germline V gene has CDR1 LNHDA and CDR2 SQIVND (reference sequence). The CDR3 loop is CASSMEGGDGYTF. CDR3 coding DNA: TGTGCCAGTAGTATGGAGGGGGGTGATGGCTACACCTTC. The full variable domain, completed using reference TRBV19 and TRBJ1-2, is DGGITQSPKYLFRKEGQNVTLSCEQNLNHDAMYWYRQDPGQGLRLIYYSQIVNDFQKGDIAEGYSVSREKKESFPLTVTSAQKNPTAFYLCASSMEGGDGYTFGSGTRLTVV.

This sequence joins TRBV28 and TRBJ1-3; tentatively, D is TRBD1 (6 bases). Germline assignment: CDR1 MDHEN and CDR2 SYDVKM. Trimming pared 6 bases from V and 4 bases from J, leaving 19 bases between. CDR3 length: 16 residues. This CDR3 is CASSFLTGRKGNTIYF. The DNA of the CDR3 is TGTGCCAGCAGCTTCCTAACAGGGAGGAAAGGAAACACCATATATTTT.

Written as DNA, the CDR3 is TGTGCCAGCAAAAGGGGGAGCACCGGGGAGCTGTTTTTT. This gives the protein CASKRGSTGELFF. This chain links TRBV7-6 with TRBJ2-2; tentative D call: TRBD1 (6 bases). CDR1 and CDR2 (germline): SGHVS, FNYEAQ. This CDR3 spans 13 amino acids. V was cut by 7 bases and J by 4 bases, with 10 bases left in between.

This clone has a single count. J is TRBJ2-5 and V is TRBV30; the D is unclear. The ends were cut back, 2 bases at V and 5 bases at J, with 9 bases in the middle. The CDR3 spans 12 residues. Germline V gene sequence: CDR1 GTSNPN, CDR2 SVGIG (reference sequence). The CDR3 nucleotides read TGTGCCTGGAGTCGCTTGAGGGAGACCCAGTACTTC. It specifies CAWSRLRETQYF.

The chain links TRBV12-3 or TRBV12-4 to TRBJ1-1; 10 bases line up with TRBD1. V shed 6 bases and J 5 bases; nucleotides not matched to a gene: 3. This CDR3 region has 13 residues. The CDR3 loop is CASRGQGETEAFF. CDR3 DNA: TGTGCCAGCAGAGGACAGGGGGAAACTGAAGCTTTCTTT.

A single count supports this clone. The same CDR3 also results from other DNA sequences found in this sample. This sequence joins TRBV27 and TRBJ1-1; 8 bases match TRBD1. This CDR3 contains 14 residues. Germline V gene lookup returns CDR1 MNHEY and CDR2 SMNVEV (reference sequence). The trim removed 4 bases at V and 1 base at J, leaving 2 bases unmatched. The CDR3 DNA reads as TGTGCCAGCAGTTCCGGACAGGGGAACACTGAAGCTTTCTTT. The encoded protein is CASSSGQGNTEAFF.

V and J are TRBV20-1 and TRBJ2-3, with D possibly matching TRBD1 (5 bases). Trimming shortened V by 5 bases and J by 5 bases, and 8 bases separated the two germline ends. Germline lookup yields CDR1 DFQATT and CDR2 SNEGSKA (reference sequence). The CDR3 sequence is 11 residues long. The CDR3 DNA reads TGCAGTGCTCGGCAGGGAGATACGCAGTATTTT. It is translated as CSARQGDTQYF.

The CDR3 DNA reads as TGTGCCAGCAGTTCAAGGGCGGCTGAAGCTTTCTTT. Translation gives CASSSRAAEAFF. The chain joins TRBV27 to TRBJ1-1; D unclear. The CDR3 runs to 12 residues. Trimming shortened V by 4 bases and J by 6 bases, and 9 bases separated the two germline ends. Germline V gene lookup returns CDR1 MNHEY and CDR2 SMNVEV (reference sequence).

The rearrangement uses TRBV6-5 and TRBJ1-4, with D uncertain. The CDR3 extends over 12 amino acids. Trimming took off 10 bases at V and 7 bases at J, with 13 bases between the two ends. Germline V gene data show CDR1 as MNHEY and CDR2 as SVGAGI. CDR3 DNA sequence: TGTGCCACCCAGGTGGTAGGTGAAAAACTGTTTTTT. Translated: CATQVVGEKLFF.

This chain joins TRBV6-5 and TRBJ1-2; D possibly corresponds to TRBD1 (6 bases). The germline CDR1 and CDR2 sequences are MNHEY and SVGAGI. The V end was cut by 7 bases, the J end by 5 bases, with 20 bases between. CDR3 size: 15 residues. CDR3 nucleotide sequence: TGTGCCAGCACCACTCCTTCGGGGGGGGCTTATGGCTACACCTTC. Protein product: CASTTPSGGAYGYTF.

V is TRBV19 and J is TRBJ1-3; 9 bases agree with TRBD1. The germline gives CDR1 LNHDA, CDR2 SQIVND (reference sequence). V shed 5 bases, J shed 3 bases, and the junction held 5 bases outside the gene matches. The CDR3 totals 15 residues. The CDR3 loop is CASSGDREHGNTIYF. CDR3 nucleotides: TGTGCCAGTAGTGGGGACAGGGAGCATGGAAACACCATATATTTT.

The table lists this clone with a few counts. J is TRBJ2-1 and V is TRBV7-2; 7 nucleotides agree with TRBD2. Looked up from germline, CDR1 is SGHTA and CDR2 is FQGNSA. The CDR3 has 16 residues. Trimming removed 2 bases from V and 2 bases from J; junction bases left unmatched: 6. The CDR3 spells CASSLNGGSAYNEQFF. The CDR3 DNA reads TGTGCCAGCAGCTTAAACGGGGGGTCCGCCTACAATGAGCAGTTCTTC.

The CDR3 region is CASSENTLASDNTGELFF. The CDR3 DNA sequence: TGCGCCAGCAGCGAAAATACTCTAGCGTCCGATAACACCGGGGAGCTGTTTTTT. V gene TRBV4-3 combines with J gene TRBJ2-2; TRBD2 might be the D (6 bases). There are 18 residues in the CDR3. CDR1 is LGHNA, CDR2 YSLEER, per germline. V lost 5 bases and J 2 bases, leaving 21 bases between the germline ends.

The rearrangement links TRBV7-2 to TRBJ1-1, with 8 bases that match TRBD1. J gave up 12 bases and V 3 bases, and 6 bases lay outside the gene matches. Germline V gives CDR1 SGHTA, CDR2 FQGNSA. The CDR3 runs to 12 residues. The CDR3 bases are TGTGCCAGCAGCTTGGACAGGGTAAGGCCTTTCTTT. Residues: CASSLDRVRPFF.

The chain couples TRBV7-2 to TRBJ1-4; a weak D match, TRBD1 (5 bases). The CDR3 consists of 14 residues. Trimming took 1 base from V and 3 from J, leaving 6 bases between them. Per the germline V gene, CDR1 is SGHTA and CDR2 is FQGNSA. The CDR3 reads CASSLEGSNEKLFF. The CDR3 DNA reads TGTGCCAGCAGCTTAGAGGGGTCTAATGAAAAACTGTTTTTT.

V gene TRBV4-2 combines with J gene TRBJ2-7; 7 bases are a match to TRBD1. The germline gives CDR1 LGHNA, CDR2 YNFKEQ. The length of the CDR3 is 14 residues. V lost 1 base and J lost 1; bases outside the gene matches: 1. As DNA, the CDR3 is TGTGCCAGCAGCCAAGCACAGGGGTCCTACGAGCAGTACTTC. Protein: CASSQAQGSYEQYF.

The genes are TRBV5-1 and TRBJ2-1; TRBD1 or TRBD2 may be the D gene (5 bases each). Trimming pared 7 bases from V and 9 bases from J, leaving 17 bases between. The germline gives CDR1 SGHRS, CDR2 YFSETQ. The CDR3 has 13 residues. The CDR3 DNA reads as TGCGCCAGCGCTGTTCAGGGTGAGGGTGAGCAGTTCTTC. It translates to CASAVQGEGEQFF.

This clone was seen only a few times. The chain couples TRBV11-3 to TRBJ1-2; 7 nucleotides line up with TRBD1. CDR1 is SGHNT and CDR2 is YENEEA in the germline V gene. V trimming: 8 bases; J trimming: 8 bases; junction bases outside the gene matches: 11. The CDR3 is 13 amino acids. CDR3 coding DNA: TGTGCCAGCCGTAGGGGACAGACGGAGGGCTACACCTTC. Translating it yields CASRRGQTEGYTF.

V gene TRBV6-5 combines with J gene TRBJ2-1; 10 bases match TRBD2. The CDR3 consists of 15 residues. V dropped 4 bases and J dropped 6; count of bases not matched to a gene: 6. Germline assignment: CDR1 MNHEY and CDR2 SVGAGI. The CDR3 loop is CASSSTSGASNEQFF. The CDR3 bases are TGTGCCAGCAGTTCTACTAGCGGGGCCTCCAATGAGCAGTTCTTC.

The chain recombines TRBV24-1 with TRBJ1-5; TRBD1 agrees at 9 bases. V lost 8 bases to trimming and J lost 7 bases; unmatched junction nucleotides: 5. The length of the CDR3 is 13 residues. The germline gives CDR1 KGHDR, CDR2 SFDVKD. The CDR3 DNA reads TGTGCCACCACAAACGGACAGGGGCAGCCCCAGCATTTT. Residues: CATTNGQGQPQHF.

This clone was recorded only once. This chain's CDR3 is CASRLTANYGYTF. CDR3 bases: TGTGCCAGCCGACTGACCGCTAACTATGGCTACACCTTC. The chain combines TRBV5-4 with TRBJ1-2; D is undetermined. Trimming took 7 bases from V and 0 from J, leaving 10 bases between them. Looked up from germline, CDR1 is SGHNT and CDR2 is YYREEE (reference sequence). CDR3 length equals 13 residues.

The gene calls are TRBV7-2 and TRBJ2-7; 9 bases align to TRBD2. J lost 1 base, V lost 5 bases, and 9 bases had no gene match. Germline-derived CDR1 and CDR2 are SGHTA and FQGNSA. The CDR3 runs 16 residues. This CDR3 reads CASSPTGTSWSYEQYV. CDR3 coding DNA: TGTGCCAGCAGCCCGACCGGGACTAGCTGGTCCTACGAGCAGTACGTC.

The chain employs TRBV9 and TRBJ1-3; D not resolved. The CDR3 has 15 amino acids. Germline V gives CDR1 SGDLS, CDR2 YYNGEE. Between the trimmed V and J ends, which lost 0 bases and 4 bases, there was a span of 11 bases. This chain's CDR3 is CASSVGASQGNTIYF. In DNA, the CDR3 is TGTGCCAGCAGCGTAGGAGCCTCTCAAGGAAACACCATATATTTT.

The chain has TRBV7-8 and TRBJ1-2; D not resolved. From germline, CDR1 is SGHVS and CDR2 FQNEAQ. V was clipped by 5 bases and J by 7 bases, with 14 bases between them. The CDR3 length is 13 residues. DNA for the CDR3: TGTGCCAGCAGCCCTGAGCTGCCCCCTGGCTACACCTTC. Translated, it gives CASSPELPPGYTF.

The V call is TRBV19, the J call TRBJ1-2, with TRBD1 identical over 10 bases. After removal of 7 bases from V and 4 bases from J, the junction contained 6 bases not matched to a gene. The germline V gene encodes CDR1 LNHDA and CDR2 SQIVND (reference sequence). The CDR3 sequence is 14 residues long. CDR3 residues: CASTKTGGAYGYTF. In nucleotides, the CDR3 is TGTGCCAGTACCAAGACAGGGGGCGCCTATGGCTACACCTTC.

The chain joins TRBV7-3 to TRBJ1-1; D possibly corresponds to TRBD1 (5 bases). Trimming took 4 bases from V and 7 from J, leaving 16 bases between them. The V gene's germline CDR1 is SGHTA and CDR2 FQGTGA. The CDR3 sequence is 14 residues long. CDR3 protein: CASSSSGPPVEAFF. CDR3 coding DNA: TGTGCCAGCAGCTCCTCGGGGCCACCTGTTGAAGCTTTCTTT.

This clone was recorded only once. The chain couples TRBV24-1 to TRBJ2-2; D may be TRBD1 (5 bases). Looked up from germline, CDR1 is KGHDR and CDR2 is SFDVKD. The V end was cut by 10 bases, the J end by 1 base, with 6 bases between. The length of the CDR3 is 12 residues. CDR3 loop: CATQGNTGELFF. As DNA, the CDR3 is TGTGCCACTCAGGGGAACACCGGGGAGCTGTTTTTT.